This passage covers 9 T cell receptor beta chains from one sample sequenced in a study of T cell responses to AZD1222 COVID-19 vaccine. Clones were read by immunoSEQ multiplex PCR, and TCRdb kept only the in-frame ones, dropping some. Among around 78,000 clones listed, almost 90% were seen once. The sample in question was peripheral blood, obtained 28 days after the second AZD1222 dose. These receptor sequences come from an adult who received the AZD1222 COVID-19 vaccine.

The chain combines TRBV6-5 with TRBJ2-7; D unresolved. With 11 bases removed from V and 4 bases from J, the gap between germline ends came to 9 bases. This CDR3 has 10 residues. Germline V gene sequence: CDR1 MNHEY, CDR2 SVGAGI. The CDR3 is CAGFWYEQYF. The CDR3 DNA is TGTGCCGGTTTCTGGTACGAGCAGTACTTC.

The V call is TRBV7-3, the J call TRBJ2-3; D is unresolved. The germline CDR1 and CDR2 sequences are SGHTA and FQGTGA. This CDR3 is 15 amino acids long. Between the trimmed V and J ends, which lost 4 bases and 0 bases, there was a span of 11 bases. The CDR3 sequence is CASSSRPGSTDTQYF. CDR3 sequence (DNA): TGTGCCAGCAGCTCCCGCCCTGGCAGCACAGATACGCAGTATTTT. Based on the CDR3 plus reference TRBV7-3 and TRBJ2-3, the full variable domain is GAGVSQTPSNKVTEKGKYVELRCDPISGHTALYWYRQSLGQGPEFLIYFQGTGAADDSGLPNDRFFAVRPEGSVSTLKIQRTERGDSAVYLCASSSRPGSTDTQYFGPGTRLTVL.

The rearrangement links TRBV19 to TRBJ1-5; TRBD1 matches at 9 bases. CDR1 is LNHDA and CDR2 is SQIVND in the germline V gene (reference sequence). The CDR3 extends over 16 amino acids. After removal of 0 bases from V and 5 bases from J, the junction contained 5 bases not matched to a gene. The CDR3 reads CASSIDLDRGDQPQHF. The CDR3 DNA is TGTGCCAGTAGTATAGATCTCGACAGGGGGGATCAGCCCCAGCATTTT.

V gene TRBV7-6 combines with J gene TRBJ2-3; perhaps TRBD2 as D (6 bases). This CDR3 has 15 amino acids. The germline V gene has CDR1 SGHVS and CDR2 FNYEAQ. V shed 4 bases and J shed 1 base, with 12 bases lying between them. CDR3 bases: TGTGCCAGCAGCTCGTCGGGGGAACGCACAGATACGCAGTATTTT. As protein: CASSSSGERTDTQYF.

The V call is TRBV7-8, the J call TRBJ1-1; D ambiguous. The CDR3 is 13 residues long. V was pared by 2 bases and J by 5 bases, with 9 bases between. The germline V gene encodes CDR1 SGHVS and CDR2 FQNEAQ. CDR3 in amino acids: CASSLIERTEAFF. The DNA for the CDR3 is TGTGCCAGCAGCTTAATCGAGAGGACTGAAGCTTTCTTT.

V usage is TRBV30 and J usage is TRBJ1-4, with 7 positions matching TRBD1. Germline loops: CDR1 GTSNPN, CDR2 SVGIG (reference sequence). Trimming at V came to 2 bases and at J to 7 bases, leaving 4 bases not matched to a gene. This CDR3 is built from 13 residues. This chain's CDR3 is CAWSRDSGEKLFF. DNA for the CDR3: TGTGCCTGGAGTAGGGACAGCGGTGAAAAACTGTTTTTT.

The table lists this clone with a count of one. CDR3 sequence reads: CASSRGGGLITAFF. The CDR3 bases are TGTGCCAGCAGTCGCGGGGGGGGTTTGATCACAGCTTTCTTT. This rearrangement joins TRBV27 to TRBJ1-1, with a weak D call TRBD1 (5 bases). Germline-derived CDR1 and CDR2 are MNHEY and SMNVEV (reference sequence). The CDR3 has 14 amino acids. The V gene lost 5 bases and the J gene lost 10 bases, with 20 bases spanning the gap.

CDR3 nucleotides: TGCAGCCTTAAGGGTCAGGCCAGAAGGAACACTGAAGCTTTCTTT. It codes for CSLKGQARRNTEAFF. The V and J genes are TRBV29-1 and TRBJ1-1; D is ambiguous. V was pared by 8 bases and J by 1 base, with 20 bases between. Germline loops: CDR1 SQVTM, CDR2 ANQGSEA. This CDR3 comprises 15 residues.

The chain recombines TRBV6-5 with TRBJ2-7, with 9 bases aligning to TRBD1. There are 14 residues in the CDR3. CDR1 is MNHEY and CDR2 is SVGAGI in the germline V gene. Losses at the gene ends were 6 bases for V and 3 bases for J; bases not matched to a gene: 6. CDR3 DNA sequence: TGTGCCAGCAGGAACCGGGACAGGGTCTACGAGCAGTACTTC. It yields the protein CASRNRDRVYEQYF.